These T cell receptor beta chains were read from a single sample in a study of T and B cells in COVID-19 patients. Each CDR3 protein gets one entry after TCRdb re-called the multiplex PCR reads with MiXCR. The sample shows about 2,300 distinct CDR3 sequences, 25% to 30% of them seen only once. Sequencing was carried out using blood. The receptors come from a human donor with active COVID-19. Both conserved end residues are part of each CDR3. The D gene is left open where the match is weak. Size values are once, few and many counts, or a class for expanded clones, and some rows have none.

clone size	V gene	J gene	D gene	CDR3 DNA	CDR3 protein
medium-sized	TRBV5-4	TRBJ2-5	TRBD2	TGTGCCAGCAGCTTTCCTAGCGGGGGGGCGGAGACCCAGTACTTC	CASSFPSGGAETQYF
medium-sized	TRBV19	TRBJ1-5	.	TGTGCCAGTAGTATCGGCATAGACGGGACAAAAAATCAGCCCCAGCATTTT	CASSIGIDGTKNQPQHF
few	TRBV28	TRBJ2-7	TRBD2	TGTGCCACCCTTTTTAATAGCGGGAGGGCCGGCGAGCAGTACTTC	CATLFNSGRAGEQYF
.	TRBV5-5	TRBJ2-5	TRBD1	TGCGCCAGCAGCCCCCGACAGGGGGGGACCCAAGAGACCCAGTACTTC	CASSPRQGGTQETQYF
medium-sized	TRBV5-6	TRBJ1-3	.	TGTGCCAGCAGCTTGGTTGCGGGCGCGGCTGGAAACACCATATATTTT	CASSLVAGAAGNTIYF
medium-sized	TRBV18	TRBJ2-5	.	TGTGCCAGCTCACTGCGGCCCGCGGGGCCGTACCAAGAGACCCAGTACTTC	CASSLRPAGPYQETQYF
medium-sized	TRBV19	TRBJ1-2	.	TGTGCCAGCAAAGATGGCTACACCTTC	CASKDGYTF
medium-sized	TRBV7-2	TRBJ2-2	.	TGTGCCAGCAGCCTCCGACAGGCGAACACCGGGGAGCTGTTTTTT	CASSLRQANTGELFF
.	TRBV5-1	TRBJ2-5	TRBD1	TGCGCCAGCCGGACCGATCATGACAGGGGAGAGACCCAGTACTTC	CASRTDHDRGETQYF
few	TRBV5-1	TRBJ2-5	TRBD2	TGCGCCAGCAACGGGGGGTACCAAGAGACCCAGTACTTC	CASNGGYQETQYF
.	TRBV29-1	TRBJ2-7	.	TGCAGCGTCACCCAAGGGGCTGGGGGGCAGTACTTC	CSVTQGAGGQYF
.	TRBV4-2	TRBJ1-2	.	TGTGCCAGCAGCCAACAATTAACAGGGTTAGCTAACTATGGCTACACCTTC	CASSQQLTGLANYGYTF
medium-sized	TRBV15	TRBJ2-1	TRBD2	TGTGCCACCAGCAGAGACGGGACTAGCGGGTATTCCAATGAGCAGTTCTTC	CATSRDGTSGYSNEQFF
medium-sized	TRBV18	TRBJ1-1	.	TGTGCCAGCTCACCACCCGGGGGAGGTACTGAAGCTTTCTTT	CASSPPGGGTEAFF
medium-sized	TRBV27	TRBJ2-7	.	TGTGCCAGCAGTTATGTAGGGAGCTACGAGCAGTACTTC	CASSYVGSYEQYF
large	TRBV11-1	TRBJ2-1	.	TGTGCCAGCAGCTTAGAGCGGTCGAGGAATGAGCAGTTCTTC	CASSLERSRNEQFF
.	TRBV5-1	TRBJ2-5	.	TGCGCCTGCAGCACCCCCCGGGGAACGGTCCAAGAGACCCAGTACTTC	CACSTPRGTVQETQYF
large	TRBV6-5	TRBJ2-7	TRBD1	TGTGCCAGCAGTTACCTGACAGGGGGACGGAACGAGCAGTACTTC	CASSYLTGGRNEQYF
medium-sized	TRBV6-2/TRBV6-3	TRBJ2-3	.	TGTGCCAGCAGTTACGGACAGCTATACACAGATACGCAGTATTTT	CASSYGQLYTDTQYF
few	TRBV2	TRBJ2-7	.	TGTGCCAGCAGACCGGGACTCAGCTCCTACGAGCAGTACTTC	CASRPGLSSYEQYF
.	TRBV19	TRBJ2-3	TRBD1	TGTGCCAGTAGTATAGAGGGACAGCTTAGCACAGATACGCAGTATTTT	CASSIEGQLSTDTQYF
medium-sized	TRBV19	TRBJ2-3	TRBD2	TGTGCCAGCACCCCCTCGGGGGGGCCCAGCACAGATACGCAGTATTTT	CASTPSGGPSTDTQYF
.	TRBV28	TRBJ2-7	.	TGTGCCAGCAGCCGGGTGTGGGGGTACGAGCAGTACTTC	CASSRVWGYEQYF
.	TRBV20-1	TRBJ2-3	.	TGCAGTGCTAGTAGTCGGGCGGGCTGGGATACGCAGTATTTT	CSASSRAGWDTQYF
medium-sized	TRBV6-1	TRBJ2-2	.	TGTGCCAGCAGTGAAACGAACACCGGGGAGCTGTTTTTT	CASSETNTGELFF
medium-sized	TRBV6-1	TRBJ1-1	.	TGTGCCAGCACAATAACGTCCTACATGAACACTGAAGCTTTCTTT	CASTITSYMNTEAFF
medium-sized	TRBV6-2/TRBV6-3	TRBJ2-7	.	TGTGCCAGCAGTGCTTGGGACAACTCCTACGAGCAGTACTTC	CASSAWDNSYEQYF
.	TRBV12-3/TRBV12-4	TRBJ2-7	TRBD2	TGTGCCAGCAGAGTAGCGGGGGCTGGGCAGTACTTC	CASRVAGAGQYF
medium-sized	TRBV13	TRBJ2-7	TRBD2	TGTGCCAGCAGCTTTGGCACTCCGGGACTAGCGGGGGGTACCTACGAGCAGTACTTC	CASSFGTPGLAGGTYEQYF
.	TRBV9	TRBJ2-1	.	TGTGCCAGCAGCCCCCGACACCTTGCAGATAATGAGCAGTTCTTC	CASSPRHLADNEQFF
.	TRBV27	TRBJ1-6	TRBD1	TGTGCCAGCAGTTTATTGGCCGGGACAGGGGGTTCACCCCTCCACTTT	CASSLLAGTGGSPLHF